The next 13 T cell receptor beta chains were all read from a single sample in a study of blood T cell repertoires in COVID-19. Produced via immunoSEQ multiplex PCR; TCRdb's table is partial and in-frame only. The data hold approximately 220,000 clones, with about 86% observed a single time. Source material: peripheral blood. These receptor sequences come from a woman aged 60-75 years with acute or convalescent COVID-19.

This chain uses TRBV19 with TRBJ1-5; the D is unclear. Trimming removed 5 bases from V and 7 bases from J, with 12 bases in between. CDR3 length: 13 residues. CDR1 and CDR2 (germline): LNHDA, SQIVND (reference sequence). The CDR3 sequence is CASSARGDQPQHF. The CDR3 bases are TGTGCCAGTAGTGCTAGAGGCGACCAGCCCCAGCATTTT. The entire variable domain, with the rest obtained from reference TRBV19 and TRBJ1-5, is as follows: DGGITQSPKYLFRKEGQNVTLSCEQNLNHDAMYWYRQDPGQGLRLIYYSQIVNDFQKGDIAEGYSVSREKKESFPLTVTSAQKNPTAFYLCASSARGDQPQHFGDGTRLSIL.

This chain connects TRBV30 to TRBJ1-4; 9 nucleotides agree with TRBD1. This CDR3 is built from 15 residues. V shed 3 bases, J shed 10 bases, and the junction held 12 bases outside the gene matches. Germline CDR1 is GTSNPN and CDR2 is SVGIG (reference sequence). The CDR3 DNA follows: TGTGCCTGGAGGCGACCTGGACAGGGGTTCGGAAAACTGTTTTTT. It is translated as CAWRRPGQGFGKLFF. The whole variable domain, filled in from reference TRBV30 and TRBJ1-4, reads SQTIHQWPATLVQPVGSPLSLECTVEGTSNPNLYWYRQAAGRGLQLLFYSVGIGQISSEVPQNLSASRPQDRQFILSSKKLLLSDSGFYLCAWRRPGQGFGKLFFGSGTQLSVL.

This clone was seen a few times. The chain is built from TRBV30 and TRBJ2-1, with D perhaps matching TRBD1 (6 bases). Germline CDR1 and CDR2: GTSNPN and SVGIG (reference sequence). The CDR3 runs to 12 residues. V gave up 5 bases and J gave up 1 base, with 6 bases separating them. DNA of the CDR3: TGTGCCTGGGGACAGTCCTACAATGAGCAGTTCTTC. Protein sequence: CAWGQSYNEQFF.

This chain joins TRBV19 and TRBJ2-3; 9 nucleotides match TRBD1. The V gene end was trimmed by 6 bases and the J gene end by 2 bases; junction bases not matched to a gene: 6. The CDR3 is made up of 15 amino acids. Looked up from germline, CDR1 is LNHDA and CDR2 is SQIVND (reference sequence). The CDR3 here is CASSPAQGATDTQYF. Written as DNA, the CDR3 is TGTGCCAGTAGCCCAGCACAGGGGGCCACAGATACGCAGTATTTT.

The CDR3 sequence: CSAWDNEAFF. The CDR3 DNA reads TGCAGCGCTTGGGACAATGAAGCTTTCTTT. The chain uses TRBV29-1 and TRBJ1-1, with D tentatively TRBD1 (6 bases). The CDR3 sequence is 10 residues long. Trimming left V 7 bases short and J 7 bases short, with 10 bases between. The germline CDR1 and CDR2 sequences are SQVTM and ANQGSEA.

This clone was recorded a few times. The J gene is TRBJ2-1, the V gene TRBV1; the DNA was not used to check the table's D call, TRBD1. TRBV1 is termed a pseudogene. The CDR3 has 14 residues. CDR3 DNA: TGCACCAGCAGCCAGAGACAGGGGGCCCATGAGCAGTTCTTC. Residues: CTSSQRQGAHEQFF.

The J gene is TRBJ2-1, the V gene TRBV4-2; TRBD2 might be the D (6 bases). Looked up from germline, CDR1 is LGHNA and CDR2 is YNFKEQ. The V and J ends lost 0 bases and 10 bases respectively, with 10 bases between them. The CDR3 is 13 amino acids. CDR3 bases: TGTGCCAGCAGCCAAGATCGGGGGTCAGAGCAGTTCTTC. This translates into CASSQDRGSEQFF.

The rearrangement joins TRBV28 to TRBJ2-7; 9 bases fit TRBD1. V trimming: 6 bases; J trimming: 2 bases; junction bases outside the gene matches: 8. CDR3 length: 15 residues. Looked up from germline, CDR1 is MDHEN and CDR2 is SYDVKM. The CDR3 loop reads CASSYGQGRPYEQYF. The CDR3 nucleotides are TGTGCCAGCAGCTACGGACAGGGGCGGCCCTACGAGCAGTACTTC. The variable domain in full, completed from reference TRBV28 and TRBJ2-7, reads DVKVTQSSRYLVKRTGEKVFLECVQDMDHENMFWYRQDPGLGLRLIYFSYDVKMKEKGDIPEGYSVSREKKERFSLILESASTNQTSMYLCASSYGQGRPYEQYFGPGTRLTVT.

In this sample, this clone turned up once. The CDR3 coding sequence is TGTGCCAGTAGTATAGCCAGACAGGAGAACTATGGCTACACCTTC. It codes for CASSIARQENYGYTF. V usage is TRBV19 and J usage is TRBJ1-2; D perhaps matches TRBD1 (6 bases). Germline CDR1 and CDR2: LNHDA and SQIVND (reference sequence). The CDR3 is 15 residues long. The V and J ends lost 1 base and 2 bases respectively, with 11 bases between them.

This chain connects TRBV6-2 or TRBV6-3 to TRBJ2-1, with 10 positions matching TRBD2. There are 16 residues in the CDR3. The V and J ends lost 4 bases and 8 bases, in that order; junction bases with no gene match: 11. Germline CDR1 reads MNHEY; CDR2 reads SVGEGT. This CDR3 is CASSFTGTSVRDEQFF. CDR3 DNA: TGTGCCAGCAGTTTTACCGGGACTAGCGTTCGGGATGAGCAGTTCTTC.

This rearrangement joins TRBV3-1 (or the pseudogene TRBV3-2) to TRBJ1-3; D ambiguous. Per germline, CDR1 LGHDT and CDR2 YNNKEL (reference sequence). There are 16 residues in the CDR3. The V end lost 3 bases, the J end lost 1 base, and 13 bases lay between the germline ends. The CDR3 DNA sequence: TGTGCCAGCAGCCAGTCCCCCCCCGGTTCTGGAAACACCATATATTTT. Translated, it gives CASSQSPPGSGNTIYF.

This chain links TRBV19 with TRBJ1-1; no clear D. The V end lost 4 bases, the J end lost 4 bases, and 19 bases lay between the germline ends. The CDR3 covers 16 residues. Germline loops: CDR1 LNHDA, CDR2 SQIVND (reference sequence). The CDR3 nucleotides are TGTGCCAGTAGTACACCCGTACGAGGGATGGGCACTGAAGCTTTCTTT. The encoded protein is CASSTPVRGMGTEAFF.

This clone has a single count. This sequence joins TRBV6-2 or TRBV6-3 and TRBJ1-2, with D possibly matching TRBD1 (6 bases). The germline CDR1 and CDR2 sequences are MNHEY and SVGEGT. V lost 4 bases and J lost 8, with 14 bases in between. The CDR3 contains 13 residues. Here the CDR3 reads CASSLQGPSGYTF. CDR3 nucleotide sequence: TGTGCCAGCAGTTTACAGGGTCCGTCCGGCTACACCTTC.